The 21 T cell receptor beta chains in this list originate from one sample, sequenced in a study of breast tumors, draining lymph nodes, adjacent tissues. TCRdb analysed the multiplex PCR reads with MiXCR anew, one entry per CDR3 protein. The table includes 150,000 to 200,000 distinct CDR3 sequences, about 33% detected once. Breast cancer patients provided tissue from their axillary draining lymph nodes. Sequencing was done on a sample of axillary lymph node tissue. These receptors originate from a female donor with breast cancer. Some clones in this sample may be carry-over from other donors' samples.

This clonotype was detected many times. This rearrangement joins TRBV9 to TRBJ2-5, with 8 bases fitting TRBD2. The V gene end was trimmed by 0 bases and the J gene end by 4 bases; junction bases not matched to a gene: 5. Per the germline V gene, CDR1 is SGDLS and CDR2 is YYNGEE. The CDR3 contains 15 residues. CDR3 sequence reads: CASSVGASGRETQYF. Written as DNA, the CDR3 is TGTGCCAGCAGCGTAGGGGCCAGCGGGAGAGAGACCCAGTACTTC.

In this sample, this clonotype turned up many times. The CDR3 loop reads CASSRGTAGAYEQYF. For the CDR3, the DNA is TGTGCCAGCAGTAGGGGGACAGCGGGCGCCTACGAGCAGTACTTC. The chain uses TRBV6-5 and TRBJ2-7, with a possible D match to TRBD1 (7 bases). This CDR3 has 15 amino acids. The V and J ends lost 5 bases and 2 bases respectively, with 16 bases between them. Germline V gene data show CDR1 as MNHEY and CDR2 as SVGAGI.

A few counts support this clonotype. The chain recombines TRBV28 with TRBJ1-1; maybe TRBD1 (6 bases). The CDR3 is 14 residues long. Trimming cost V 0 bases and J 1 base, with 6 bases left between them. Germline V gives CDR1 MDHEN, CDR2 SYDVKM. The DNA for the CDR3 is TGTGCCAGCAGTTTATGGGGACAGAACACTGAAGCTTTCTTT. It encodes CASSLWGQNTEAFF.

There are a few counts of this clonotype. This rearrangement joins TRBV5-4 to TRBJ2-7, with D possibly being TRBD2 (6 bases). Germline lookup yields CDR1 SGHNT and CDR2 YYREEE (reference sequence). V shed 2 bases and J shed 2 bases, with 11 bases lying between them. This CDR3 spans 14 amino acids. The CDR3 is CASSFGGTTYEQYF. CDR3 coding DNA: TGTGCCAGCAGCTTCGGGGGAACCACCTACGAGCAGTACTTC.

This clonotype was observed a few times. The CDR3 bases are TGTGCCAGCTCACCAGAAGCGGCCAGGCGGTGGGTTGAGCAGTTCTTC. It specifies CASSPEAARRWVEQFF. The J gene is TRBJ2-1, the V gene TRBV18; D may be TRBD2 (5 bases). Deletions cut 2 bases from V and 9 bases from J, with 20 bases between. This CDR3 spans 16 amino acids. CDR1 and CDR2 (germline): KGHSH, LQKENI.

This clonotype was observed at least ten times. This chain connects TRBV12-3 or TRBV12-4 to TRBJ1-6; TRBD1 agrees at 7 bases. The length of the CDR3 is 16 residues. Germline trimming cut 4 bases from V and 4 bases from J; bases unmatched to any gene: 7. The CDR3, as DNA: TGTGCCAGCAGTTCCGGGGAGACAGGGTATAATTCACCCCTCCACTTT. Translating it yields CASSSGETGYNSPLHF.

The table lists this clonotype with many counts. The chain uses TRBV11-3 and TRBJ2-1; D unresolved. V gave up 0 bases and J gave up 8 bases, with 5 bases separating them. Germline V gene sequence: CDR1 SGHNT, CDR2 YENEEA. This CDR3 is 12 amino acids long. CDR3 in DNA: TGTGCCAGCAGCTTAGACTGGTATGAGCAGTTCTTC. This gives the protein CASSLDWYEQFF.

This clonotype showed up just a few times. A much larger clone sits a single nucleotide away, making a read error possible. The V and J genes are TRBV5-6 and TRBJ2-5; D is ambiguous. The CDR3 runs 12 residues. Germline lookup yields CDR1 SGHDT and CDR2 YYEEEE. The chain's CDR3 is CASSLLQATQYF. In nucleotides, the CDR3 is TGTGCCAGCAGCTTACTCCAAGCGACCCAGTACTTC.

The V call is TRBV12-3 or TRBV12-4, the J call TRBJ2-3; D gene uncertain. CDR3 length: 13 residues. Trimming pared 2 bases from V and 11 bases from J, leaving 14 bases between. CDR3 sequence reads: CASSLTGYNEQYF. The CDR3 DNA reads TGTGCCAGCAGTTTAACTGGCTACAATGAGCAGTATTTT.

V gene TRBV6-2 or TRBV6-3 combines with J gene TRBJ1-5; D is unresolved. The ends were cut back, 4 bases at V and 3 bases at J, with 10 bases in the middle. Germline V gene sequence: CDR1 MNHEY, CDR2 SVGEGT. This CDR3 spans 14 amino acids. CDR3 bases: TGTGCCAGCAGTTTAACGGCTTACAATCAGCCCCAGCATTTT. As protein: CASSLTAYNQPQHF.

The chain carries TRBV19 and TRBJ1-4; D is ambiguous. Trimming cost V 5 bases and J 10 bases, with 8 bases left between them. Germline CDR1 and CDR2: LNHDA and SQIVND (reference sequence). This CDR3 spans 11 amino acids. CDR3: CASSDRVKLFF. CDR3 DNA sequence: TGTGCCAGTAGTGACCGAGTAAAACTGTTTTTT.

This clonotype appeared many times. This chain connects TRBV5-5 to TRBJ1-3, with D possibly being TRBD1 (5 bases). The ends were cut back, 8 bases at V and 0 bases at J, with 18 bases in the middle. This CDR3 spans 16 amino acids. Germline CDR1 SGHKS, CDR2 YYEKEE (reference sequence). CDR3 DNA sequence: TGTGCCAGTGGGGGTGGAGGCCCGAGCTCTGGAAACACCATATATTTT. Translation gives CASGGGGPSSGNTIYF.

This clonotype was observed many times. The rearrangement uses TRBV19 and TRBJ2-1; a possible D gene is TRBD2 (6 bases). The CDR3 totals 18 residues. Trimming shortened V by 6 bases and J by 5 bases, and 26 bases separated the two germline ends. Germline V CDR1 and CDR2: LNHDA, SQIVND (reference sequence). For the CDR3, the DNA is TGTGCCAGTAGCCGAACGTCCGGGACTTCGGCAGTACACAATGAGCAGTTCTTC. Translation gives CASSRTSGTSAVHNEQFF.

The CDR3 bases are TGTGCCAGCAGCCCGTTGGACGGGACAGAAAACTACGAGCAGTACTTC. This translates into CASSPLDGTENYEQYF. This chain uses TRBV5-4 with TRBJ2-7; 7 bases map to TRBD1. Per the germline V gene, CDR1 is SGHNT and CDR2 is YYREEE (reference sequence). The CDR3 spans 16 residues. With 4 bases clipped from V and 3 bases from J, the junction kept 13 bases outside the gene matches.

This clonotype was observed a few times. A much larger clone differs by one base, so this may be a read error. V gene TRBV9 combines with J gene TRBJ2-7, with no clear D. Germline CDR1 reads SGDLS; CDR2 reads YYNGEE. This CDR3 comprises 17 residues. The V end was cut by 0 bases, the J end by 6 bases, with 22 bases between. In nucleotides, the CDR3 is TGTGCCAGCAGCGTAGATGGGTCTCGCGGACGGAACTCCGAGCAGTACTTC. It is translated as CASSVDGSRGRNSEQYF.

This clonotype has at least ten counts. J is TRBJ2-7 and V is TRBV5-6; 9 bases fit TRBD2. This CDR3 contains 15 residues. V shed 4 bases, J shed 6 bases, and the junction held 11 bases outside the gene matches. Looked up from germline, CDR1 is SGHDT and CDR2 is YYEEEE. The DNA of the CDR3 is TGTGCCAGCAGCCTCGCGGGACTAGCTATGGTCGAGCAGTACTTC. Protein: CASSLAGLAMVEQYF.

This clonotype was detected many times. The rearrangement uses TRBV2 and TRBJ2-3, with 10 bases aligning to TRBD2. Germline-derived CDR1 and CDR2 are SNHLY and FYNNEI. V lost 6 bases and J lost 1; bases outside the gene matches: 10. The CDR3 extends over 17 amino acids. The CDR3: CASRQPPGTSGTDTQYF. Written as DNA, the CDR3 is TGTGCCAGCAGGCAACCGCCCGGGACTAGCGGCACAGATACGCAGTATTTT.

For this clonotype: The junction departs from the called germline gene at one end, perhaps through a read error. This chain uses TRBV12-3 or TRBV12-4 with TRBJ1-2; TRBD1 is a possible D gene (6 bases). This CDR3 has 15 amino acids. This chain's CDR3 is CASSKNRDTLYGHTF. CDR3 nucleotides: TGTGCCAGCAGCAAAAACCGGGACACACTCTATGGCCACACCTTC.

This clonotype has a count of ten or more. The CDR3 sequence is CASSLRGRVFGQPQHF. CDR3 in DNA: TGTGCCAGCAGTTTGCGGGGGCGCGTGTTCGGGCAGCCCCAGCATTTT. J is TRBJ1-5 and V is TRBV28; tentative D call: TRBD1 (6 bases). V was pared by 3 bases and J by 7 bases, with 19 bases between. CDR1 is MDHEN, CDR2 SYDVKM, per germline. The CDR3 is made up of 16 amino acids.

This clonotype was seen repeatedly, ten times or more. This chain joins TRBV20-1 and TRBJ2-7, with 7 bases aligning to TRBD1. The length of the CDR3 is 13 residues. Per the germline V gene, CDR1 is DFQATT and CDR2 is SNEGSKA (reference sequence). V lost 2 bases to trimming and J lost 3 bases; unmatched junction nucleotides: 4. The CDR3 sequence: CSARYRGVYEQYF. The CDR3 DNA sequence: TGCAGTGCTAGATACAGGGGAGTCTACGAGCAGTACTTC.

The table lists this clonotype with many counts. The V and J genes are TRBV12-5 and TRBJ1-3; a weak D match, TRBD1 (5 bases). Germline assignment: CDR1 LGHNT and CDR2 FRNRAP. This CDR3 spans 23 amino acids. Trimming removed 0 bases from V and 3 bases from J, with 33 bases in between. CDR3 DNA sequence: TGTGCTAGTGGTTTGGTACTGCTTACGGCGTCGTGGAGGGGAACTTCGGTTGGAAACACCATATATTTT. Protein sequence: CASGLVLLTASWRGTSVGNTIYF.